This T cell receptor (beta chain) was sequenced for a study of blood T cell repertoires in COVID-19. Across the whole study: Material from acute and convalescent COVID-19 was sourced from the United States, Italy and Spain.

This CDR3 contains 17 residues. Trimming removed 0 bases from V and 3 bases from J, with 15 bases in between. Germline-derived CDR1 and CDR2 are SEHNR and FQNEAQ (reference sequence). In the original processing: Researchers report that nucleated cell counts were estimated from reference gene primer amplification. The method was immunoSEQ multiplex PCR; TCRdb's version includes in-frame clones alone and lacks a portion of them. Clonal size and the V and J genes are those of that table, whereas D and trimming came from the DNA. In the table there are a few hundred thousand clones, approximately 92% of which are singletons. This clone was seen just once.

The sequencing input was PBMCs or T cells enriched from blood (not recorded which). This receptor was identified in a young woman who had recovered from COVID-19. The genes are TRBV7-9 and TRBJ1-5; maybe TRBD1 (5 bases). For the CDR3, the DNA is TGTGCCAGCAGCTTAGCTGGCAGGGTAGGATACAATCAGCCCCAGCATTTT. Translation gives CASSLAGRVGYNQPQHF.